The clone carrying this T cell receptor (beta chain) was detected ten times or more. TCRdb re-called the RT-PCR reads with MiXCR, one entry per CDR3 protein. The sample gives fewer than 800,000 distinct CDR3 sequences, 13% to 15% of which show up once; about 3.9% is in the top ten. Germline CDR1 SGHRS, CDR2 YFSETQ. The V and J ends lost 4 bases and 4 bases, in that order; junction bases with no gene match: 8. There are 15 residues in the CDR3. The receptor was isolated from a female donor in good health, serving as a healthy control. V usage is TRBV5-1 and J usage is TRBJ1-2; 9 nucleotides agree with TRBD1. The sequenced sample was memory CD4+ T cells from blood. The CDR3 region has the DNA TGCGCCAGCAGCCTAGATCAGGGACAGGGCTATGGCTACACCTTC. Its translation is CASSLDQGQGYGYTF.